The rows below give T cell receptor beta chains drawn from one sample of a study of blood T cell repertoires in COVID-19. Data came from immunoSEQ multiplex PCR; TCRdb stores just in-frame clones and leaves some out. This sample has roughly 250,000 clones, with just under 90% found just once. What was sequenced was PBMCs or T cells enriched from blood (not recorded which). These receptor sequences come from a man aged 50-59 years who had been exposed to COVID-19. Both conserved end residues are part of each CDR3. A D gene is named only where the DNA matches it firmly. Only part of the rows carry a size: once, few, many, or a class if the clone is expanded.

D: .; size: .; V: TRBV5-1; J: TRBJ2-2; DNA: TGCGCCAGCAGCCCGACGGTAGCGAAGGTCGGGGAGCTGTTTTTT; CDR3: CASSPTVAKVGELFF
D: .; size: .; V: TRBV30; J: TRBJ1-6; DNA: TGTGCCTGGAGGAGGACAGACTATAATTCACCCCTCCACTTT; CDR3: CAWRRTDYNSPLHF
D: TRBD1; size: .; V: TRBV19; J: TRBJ1-6; DNA: TGTGCCAGTAGTATCGGACAGGGATATAATTCACCCCTCCACTTT; CDR3: CASSIGQGYNSPLHF
D: .; size: .; V: TRBV12-3/TRBV12-4; J: TRBJ2-1; DNA: TGTGCCAGCAGCCTGACAGGATACAATGAGCAGTTCTTC; CDR3: CASSLTGYNEQFF
D: TRBD2; size: .; V: TRBV3-1/TRBV3-2; J: TRBJ2-1; DNA: TGTGCCAGCAGCCAAGAGTCGGGACTAGCGCTCGATGAGCAGTTCTTC; CDR3: CASSQESGLALDEQFF
D: TRBD2; size: .; V: TRBV9; J: TRBJ2-3; DNA: TGTGCCAGCAGCGTAGATGGGGGGGAGGCAGATACGCAGTATTTT; CDR3: CASSVDGGEADTQYF
D: .; size: .; V: TRBV7-6; J: TRBJ1-3; DNA: TGTGCCAGCAGCCTTCTACAGGGTTCGGTTTCTGGAAACACCATATATTTT; CDR3: CASSLLQGSVSGNTIYF
D: .; size: once; V: TRBV7-2; J: TRBJ1-2; DNA: TGTGCCAGCAGCTTATCGTACCTACCGAACTATGGCTACACCTTC; CDR3: CASSLSYLPNYGYTF
D: TRBD1; size: .; V: TRBV28; J: TRBJ1-5; DNA: TGTGCCAGCAGTATTCCGCAGGGGGCTTCGGCCCAGCATTTT; CDR3: CASSIPQGASAQHF
D: .; size: .; V: TRBV7-9; J: TRBJ2-2; DNA: TGTGCCAGCAGCCGGGAATCGAACACCGGGGAGCTGTTTTTT; CDR3: CASSRESNTGELFF
D: .; size: .; V: TRBV12-3/TRBV12-4; J: TRBJ2-2; DNA: TGTGCCAGCAAACTATTAACAGGTTTGGAGCTGTTTTTT; CDR3: CASKLLTGLELFF